One and the same sample provided the 4 T cell receptor beta chains below, sequenced in a study of beta chain features in type 1 diabetes. As every portion of the isolated RNA was reverse transcribed, the sequencing read expressed TCRB transcripts. TCRdb's table, derived via immunoSEQ multiplex PCR, lists solely in-frame clones and lacks some. The profile shows 400,000 to 600,000 clones, over 25% of them singletons. The sequencing sample was made of naive CD4+ T cells from blood. These receptors were obtained from a young man in good health.

The chain carries TRBV9 and TRBJ1-1; 11 nucleotides align to TRBD1. Germline V gives CDR1 SGDLS, CDR2 YYNGEE. The CDR3 runs 19 residues. V was clipped by 4 bases and J by 1 base; unmatched bases: 15. CDR3 sequence reads: CASSPLQPGQGVRNTEAFF. Here the CDR3 DNA reads TGTGCCAGCAGCCCCCTTCAACCGGGACAGGGGGTAAGGAACACTGAAGCTTTCTTT.

The rearrangement joins TRBV14 to TRBJ1-2; D remains ambiguous. The CDR3 spans 14 residues. V was clipped by 1 base and J by 3 bases, with 9 bases between them. Germline V gives CDR1 SGHDN, CDR2 FVKESK. The CDR3 region is CASSQAAPHYGYTF. Here the CDR3 DNA reads TGTGCCAGCAGCCAAGCGGCGCCCCACTATGGCTACACCTTC.

V is TRBV14 and J is TRBJ2-1, with TRBD2 identical over 9 bases. Germline V gene data show CDR1 as SGHDN and CDR2 as FVKESK. This CDR3 spans 16 amino acids. With 4 bases clipped from V and 5 bases from J, the junction kept 9 bases outside the gene matches. The CDR3 reads CASSRLRLAVHNEQFF. As DNA, the CDR3 is TGTGCCAGCAGCCGACTCCGACTAGCGGTCCACAATGAGCAGTTCTTC. The full variable domain, rest sourced from reference TRBV14 and TRBJ2-1, is EAGVTQFPSHSVIEKGQTVTLRCDPISGHDNLYWYRRVMGKEIKFLLHFVKESKQDESGMPNNRFLAERTGGTYSTLKVQPAELEDSGVYFCASSRLRLAVHNEQFFGPGTRLTVL.

This clone has only a few counts. V usage is TRBV30 and J usage is TRBJ2-1; TRBD2 is a possible D gene (5 bases). The CDR3 has 14 amino acids. The germline V and J ends were trimmed by 0 bases and 2 bases, with 8 bases remaining between them. Per the germline V gene, CDR1 is GTSNPN and CDR2 is SVGIG (reference sequence). In nucleotides, the CDR3 is TGTGCCTGGAGTGTAATCGGGGCCTACAATGAGCAGTTCTTC. It translates to CAWSVIGAYNEQFF.